The 18 T cell receptor beta chains in this list originate from one sample, sequenced in a study of tumor and adjacent non-tumor tissue in lung cancer. The template was RNA from unsorted bulk tissue. The normal lung tissue was taken more than 3 cm from the tumor edge. Three rounds of nested PCR, following a modified ARM-PCR protocol, produced the TCRbeta library. Via MiXCR, TCRdb re-called the multiplex PCR reads, giving one row per CDR3 protein. The sample shows more than 55,000 distinct CDR3 sequences, around two thirds of them seen only once. The specimen sequenced was distant non-tumor lung tissue. The source of these receptors is a man between 65 and 80 years old with non-small cell lung cancer.

This clonotype has ten or more counts. This rearrangement joins TRBV11-2 to TRBJ1-3; D uncertain. Germline assignment: CDR1 SGHAT and CDR2 FQNNGV. This CDR3 comprises 15 residues. The V and J ends lost 0 bases and 0 bases respectively, with 6 bases between them. The CDR3 here is CASSLERLSGNTIYF. The DNA for the CDR3 is TGTGCCAGCAGCTTAGAACGGCTCTCTGGAAACACCATATATTTT.

On this clonotype: At one end, the junction sequence differs from germline, possibly due to a read error. The chain has TRBV6-5 and TRBJ2-2; 9 bases line up with TRBD1. Germline V gene data show CDR1 as MNHEY and CDR2 as SVGAGI. This CDR3 region has 17 residues. The CDR3 here is CVSRFSGTGMYAGELFF. CDR3 in DNA: TGTGTCAGCAGATTTTCCGGGACAGGGATGTACGCCGGAGAGCTGTTTTTC.

This clonotype was counted at least ten times. The rearrangement links TRBV12-3 or TRBV12-4 to TRBJ2-7; D may correspond to TRBD1 or TRBD2 (5 bases each). The CDR3 is 15 amino acids. Trimming shortened V by 6 bases and J by 6 bases, and 21 bases separated the two germline ends. The chain's CDR3 is CASSPTGKGITEQYF. The CDR3, as DNA: TGTGCCAGCAGCCCGACGGGGAAGGGGATTACCGAGCAGTACTTC.

About this clonotype itself: A much bigger clone sits one base away, suggesting this may be a read error. The chain recombines TRBV5-6 with TRBJ2-6, with D hard to call. Germline V lookup: CDR1 SGHDT, CDR2 YYEEEE. The CDR3 sequence is 16 residues long. The V gene lost 2 bases and the J gene lost 6 bases, with 15 bases spanning the gap. Written as DNA, the CDR3 is TGTGCCAGCAGCTTCGCTGACAAAATGATGGCCAACGTCCTGACTTTC. This gives the protein CASSFADKMMANVLTF.

Comment on this clonotype: One end of the junction varies from germline; a read error may be responsible. In nucleotides, the CDR3 is TGTACCAGCAGCCGCAGCGGGACAAATATGAACACTGAGACTTTCTTT. It is translated as CTSSRSGTNMNTETFF. The chain joins TRBV11-3 to TRBJ1-1; D is perhaps TRBD1 (6 bases). The CDR3 totals 16 residues. CDR1 and CDR2 from the germline V gene are SGHNT and YENEEA.

The chain is built from TRBV6-1 and TRBJ2-7; tentatively, D is TRBD2 (6 bases). Trimming stripped 8 bases from V and 9 bases from J, with 20 bases between. Germline values: CDR1 MNHNS, CDR2 SASEGT. CDR3 length equals 13 residues. The CDR3 sequence is CASVGTEVDGQYF. CDR3 sequence (DNA): TGTGCCAGCGTCGGGACTGAAGTGGACGGGCAGTACTTC.

A note on this clonotype: This CDR3 is missing its conserved last phenylalanine or tryptophan, likely due to a read error. The chain combines TRBV11-2 with TRBJ2-1; D is perhaps TRBD2 (6 bases). Germline CDR1 SGHAT, CDR2 FQNNGV. The CDR3 length is 15 residues. The CDR3 sequence: CAGSFKAGFPNEQFY. The CDR3 bases are TGTGCCGGCAGCTTCAAGGCGGGATTCCCCAATGAGCAGTTCTAC.

This chain joins TRBV5-1 and TRBJ2-7; no definite D call. V lost 4 bases, J lost 5 bases, and 10 bases lay in between. The CDR3 length is 12 residues. Germline V CDR1 and CDR2: SGHRS, YFSETQ. The CDR3 DNA follows: TGCGCCAGCAGCCTCCGAGGAGACGAGCAGTACTTC. It encodes CASSLRGDEQYF.

Comment on this clonotype: A junction boundary mismatches the germline segment, possibly from a read error. The chain joins TRBV29-1 to TRBJ2-2; 8 bases are a match to TRBD1. The CDR3 totals 13 residues. Germline CDR1 SQVTM, CDR2 ANQGSEA. The CDR3 DNA follows: TGCAGCGTTGGGACAGGGAGCTCCGGGGAACTGTTTTTT. It translates to CSVGTGSSGELFF.

There are many counts of this clonotype. V is TRBV29-1 and J is TRBJ2-3; D remains ambiguous. With 1 base removed from V and 1 base from J, the gap between germline ends came to 9 bases. CDR1 and CDR2 from the germline V gene are SQVTM and ANQGSEA. CDR3 length: 14 amino acids. Here the CDR3 DNA reads TGCAGCGTTGAAGTTTGGCGACGCACAGATACGCAGTATTTT. Residues: CSVEVWRRTDTQYF.

The chain couples TRBV5-1 to TRBJ2-2; D gene uncertain. Trimming left V 1 base short and J 0 bases short, with 13 bases between. Germline V gene lookup returns CDR1 SGHRS and CDR2 YFSETQ. The CDR3 is made up of 17 amino acids. The chain's CDR3 is CASSLFGAKPNTGELFF. CDR3 bases: TGCGCCAGCAGCTTGTTCGGCGCGAAGCCGAACACCGGGGAGCTGTTTTTT.

There are a few counts of this clonotype. One end of the junction varies from germline; a read error may be responsible. V is TRBV25-1 and J is TRBJ2-1, with 14 bases that match TRBD2. Germline values: CDR1 MGHDK, CDR2 SYGVNS. The CDR3 runs 20 residues. The DNA of the CDR3 is TGTGCCGGCAGTCCCCGGACTAGCGGGAGGCTCGCGAGCTCCTACAATGAGCAGTTCTTC. This encodes CAGSPRTSGRLASSYNEQFF.

This clonotype was counted ten times or more. The V gene is TRBV20-1, the J gene TRBJ1-5; D perhaps matches TRBD1 (5 bases). Per the germline V gene, CDR1 is DFQATT and CDR2 is SNEGSKA (reference sequence). The V gene lost 0 bases and the J gene lost 3 bases, with 12 bases spanning the gap. The CDR3 is made up of 15 amino acids. The CDR3: CSARDRGRLNQPQHF. The CDR3 coding sequence is TGCAGTGCTAGAGATCGGGGACGTCTCAATCAGCCCCAGCATTTT.

V and J are TRBV11-2 and TRBJ2-4; 9 bases line up with TRBD1. After removal of 5 bases from V and 3 bases from J, the junction contained 8 bases not matched to a gene. This CDR3 has 16 amino acids. Looked up from germline, CDR1 is SGHAT and CDR2 is FQNNGV. CDR3 protein: CASSPWTGVVKNIQYF. The CDR3 region has the DNA TGTGCCAGCAGCCCGTGGACAGGGGTTGTCAAAAACATTCAGTACTTC.

Details on this clonotype: One end of the junction is discordant with germline, which a read error may explain. The genes are TRBV10-3 and TRBJ2-1; tentative D call: TRBD1 (5 bases). The CDR3 is 16 residues long. Looked up from germline, CDR1 is ENHRY and CDR2 is SYGVKD. In DNA, the CDR3 is TGTCCTATCAGTGAGTCGGGTGCCCAGGGCTACAATGGGCAGTTCTTC. This gives the protein CPISESGAQGYNGQFF.

As for this clonotype: At one end the junction does not follow the germline gene, possibly because of a read error. This rearrangement joins TRBV10-3 to TRBJ1-1; a weak D match, TRBD1 (5 bases). This CDR3 region has 14 residues. Germline V gene lookup returns CDR1 ENHRY and CDR2 SYGVKD. The CDR3 sequence: CVIKGDGMNTEASF. The CDR3 DNA follows: TGTGTCATCAAAGGGGACGGCATGAACACTGAAGCTTCCTTT.

With respect to this clonotype: A much larger clone differs from this one at a single base, so this may be a read error. This rearrangement joins TRBV20-1 to TRBJ1-5, with 7 bases fitting TRBD1. CDR3 length: 13 residues. With 6 bases clipped from V and 6 bases from J, the junction kept 8 bases outside the gene matches. Looked up from germline, CDR1 is DFQATT and CDR2 is SNEGSKA (reference sequence). The CDR3 DNA follows: TGCAGTGCGGCAGGACAGGACAGTCAGCCCCAGCATTTT. Translated, it gives CSAAGQDSQPQHF.

The chain has TRBV30 and TRBJ2-7; TRBD2 might be the D (5 bases). Trimming pared 3 bases from V and 0 bases from J, leaving 9 bases between. The CDR3 spans 13 residues. Germline V lookup: CDR1 GTSNPN, CDR2 SVGIG (reference sequence). This CDR3 reads CAWRLTISYEQYF. The CDR3 DNA sequence: TGTGCCTGGAGGTTGACTATCTCCTACGAGCAGTACTTC.